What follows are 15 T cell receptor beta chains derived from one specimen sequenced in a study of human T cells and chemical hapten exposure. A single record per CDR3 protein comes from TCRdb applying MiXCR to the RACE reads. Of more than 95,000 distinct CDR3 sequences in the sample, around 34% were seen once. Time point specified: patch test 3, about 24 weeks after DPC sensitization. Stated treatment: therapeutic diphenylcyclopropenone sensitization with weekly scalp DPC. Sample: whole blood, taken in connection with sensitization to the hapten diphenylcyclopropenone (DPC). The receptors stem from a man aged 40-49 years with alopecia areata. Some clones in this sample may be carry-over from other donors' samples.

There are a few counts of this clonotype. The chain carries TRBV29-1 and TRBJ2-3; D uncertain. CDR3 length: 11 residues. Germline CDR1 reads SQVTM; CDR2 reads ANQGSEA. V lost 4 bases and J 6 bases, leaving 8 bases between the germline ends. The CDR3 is CSVVRVDTQYF. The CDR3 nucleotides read TGCAGCGTTGTAAGGGTTGATACGCAGTATTTT.

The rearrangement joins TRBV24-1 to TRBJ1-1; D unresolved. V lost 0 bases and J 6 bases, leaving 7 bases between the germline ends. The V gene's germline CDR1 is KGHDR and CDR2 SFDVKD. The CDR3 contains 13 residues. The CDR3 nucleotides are TGTGCCACCAGTGATTTGTCGGGGTCTGAAGCTTTCTTT. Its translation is CATSDLSGSEAFF.

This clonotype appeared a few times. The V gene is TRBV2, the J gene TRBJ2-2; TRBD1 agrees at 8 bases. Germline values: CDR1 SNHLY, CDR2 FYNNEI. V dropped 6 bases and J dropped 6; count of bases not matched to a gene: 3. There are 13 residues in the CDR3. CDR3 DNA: TGTGCCAGCAGGGACAGGGTAGCCGGGGAGCTGTTTTTT. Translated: CASRDRVAGELFF.

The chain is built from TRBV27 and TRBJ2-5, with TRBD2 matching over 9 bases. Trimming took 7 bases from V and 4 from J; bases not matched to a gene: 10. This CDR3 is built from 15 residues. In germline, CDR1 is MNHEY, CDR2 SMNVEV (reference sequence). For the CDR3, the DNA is TGTGCCAGCACTCGTAGCGGGAGCGGTGGAGAGACCCAGTACTTC. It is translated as CASTRSGSGGETQYF.

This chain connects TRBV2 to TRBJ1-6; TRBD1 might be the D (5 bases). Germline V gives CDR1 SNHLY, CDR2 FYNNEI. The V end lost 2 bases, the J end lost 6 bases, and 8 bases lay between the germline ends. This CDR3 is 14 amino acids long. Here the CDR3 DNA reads TGTGCCAGCAGTGAATGGGGGTTTAATTCACCCCTCCACTTT. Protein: CASSEWGFNSPLHF.

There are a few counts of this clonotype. The CDR3 loop is CASSLIMGWTGNEQFF. DNA for the CDR3: TGTGCCAGCAGTTTGATCATGGGCTGGACGGGAAATGAGCAGTTCTTC. This chain joins TRBV12-3 or TRBV12-4 and TRBJ2-1; tentative D call: TRBD2 (5 bases). V lost 3 bases, J lost 7 bases, and 19 bases lay in between. The CDR3 is 16 residues long.

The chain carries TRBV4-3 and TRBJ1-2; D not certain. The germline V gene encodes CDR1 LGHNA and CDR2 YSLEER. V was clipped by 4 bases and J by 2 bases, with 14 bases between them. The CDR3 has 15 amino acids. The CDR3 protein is CASSLSALTNYGYTF. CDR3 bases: TGCGCCAGCAGCCTCTCGGCATTGACCAACTATGGCTACACCTTC.

The CDR3 nucleotides are TGTGCCAGCAGCCCCCCGATACTAGCGGGAGCTAACGAGCAGTACTTC. Protein: CASSPPILAGANEQYF. This sequence joins TRBV5-4 and TRBJ2-7; 11 bases map to TRBD2. The CDR3 has 16 residues. The V segment lost 4 bases and the J segment 5 bases; nucleotides outside the gene matches: 11. Germline assignment: CDR1 SGHNT and CDR2 YYREEE (reference sequence). The complete variable domain, with remaining parts taken from reference TRBV5-4 and TRBJ2-7, reads ETGVTQSPTHLIKTRGQQVTLRCSSQSGHNTVSWYQQALGQGPQFIFQYYREEENGRGNFPPRFSGLQFPNYSSELNVNALELDDSALYLCASSPPILAGANEQYFGPGTRLTVT.

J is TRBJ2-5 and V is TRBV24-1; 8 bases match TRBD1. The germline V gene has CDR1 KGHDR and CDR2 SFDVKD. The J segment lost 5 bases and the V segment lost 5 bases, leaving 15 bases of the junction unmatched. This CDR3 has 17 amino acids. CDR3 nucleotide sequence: TGTGCCACCAGTGCTAGACCCTTGCGACAGGGGAGTGAGACCCAGTACTTC. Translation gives CATSARPLRQGSETQYF.

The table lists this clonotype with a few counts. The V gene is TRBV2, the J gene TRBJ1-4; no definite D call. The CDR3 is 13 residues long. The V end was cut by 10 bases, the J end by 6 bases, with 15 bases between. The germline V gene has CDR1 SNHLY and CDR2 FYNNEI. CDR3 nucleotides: TGTGCCATCGAGAAGGCCCCGCATGAAAAACTGTTTTTT. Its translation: CAIEKAPHEKLFF.

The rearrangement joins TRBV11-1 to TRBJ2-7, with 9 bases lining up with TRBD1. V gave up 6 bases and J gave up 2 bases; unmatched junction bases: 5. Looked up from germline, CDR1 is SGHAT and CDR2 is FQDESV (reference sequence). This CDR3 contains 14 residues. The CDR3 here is CASSRDRATYEQYV. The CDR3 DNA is TGTGCCAGCAGTAGGGACAGGGCGACCTACGAGCAGTACGTC.

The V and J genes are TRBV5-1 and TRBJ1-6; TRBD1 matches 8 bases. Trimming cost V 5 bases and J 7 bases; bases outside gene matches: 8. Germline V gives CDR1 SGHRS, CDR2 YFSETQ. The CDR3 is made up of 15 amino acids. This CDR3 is CASRSGGMGNSPLHF. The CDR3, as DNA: TGCGCCAGCAGGTCAGGGGGCATGGGAAATTCACCCCTCCACTTT.

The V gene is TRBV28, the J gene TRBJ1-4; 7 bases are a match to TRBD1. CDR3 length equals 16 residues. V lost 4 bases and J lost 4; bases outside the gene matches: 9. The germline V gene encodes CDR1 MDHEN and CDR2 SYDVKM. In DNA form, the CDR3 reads TGTGCCAGCAGTTCCATCCGGGACAGCGTTAATGAAAAACTGTTTTTT. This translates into CASSSIRDSVNEKLFF.

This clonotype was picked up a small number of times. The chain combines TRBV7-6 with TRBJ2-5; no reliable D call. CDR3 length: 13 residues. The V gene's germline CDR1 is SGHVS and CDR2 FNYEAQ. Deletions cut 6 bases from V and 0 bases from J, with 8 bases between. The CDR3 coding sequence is TGTGCCAGCAGATTGACGGACCAAGAGACCCAGTACTTC. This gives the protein CASRLTDQETQYF.

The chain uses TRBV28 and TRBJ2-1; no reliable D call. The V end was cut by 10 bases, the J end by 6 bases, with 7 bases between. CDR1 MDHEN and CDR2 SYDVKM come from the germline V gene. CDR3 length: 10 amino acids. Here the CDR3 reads CATGFNEQFF. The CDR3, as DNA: TGTGCCACGGGTTTCAATGAGCAGTTCTTC.